The 28 T cell receptor beta chains reported below all come from one sample, sequenced in a study of cytomegalovirus exposure and HLA in healthy donors. Both 60 Vbeta primers and 13 Jbeta primers went into the PCR. The repertoire was sequenced with immunoSEQ multiplex PCR; TCRdb's copy has only in-frame clones and lacks some. The table has 100,000 or so clones, around three quarters seen once. Sequenced: PBMCs. These receptors came from a man aged 40-50 years in good health and CMV-seropositive.

This clone was counted a few times. The chain combines TRBV6-5 with TRBJ2-1; D is possibly TRBD1 (6 bases). The CDR3 runs to 16 residues. Germline values: CDR1 MNHEY, CDR2 SVGAGI. The germline V and J ends were trimmed by 0 bases and 5 bases, with 14 bases remaining between them. Here the CDR3 reads CASSYSNIRGDNEQFF. CDR3 nucleotides: TGTGCCAGCAGTTACTCGAATATCAGGGGTGACAATGAGCAGTTCTTC.

This clone came up once. The V call is TRBV19, the J call TRBJ2-4; D possibly corresponds to TRBD2 (5 bases). Trimming cost V 7 bases and J 7 bases, with 23 bases left between them. The CDR3 extends over 16 amino acids. Germline values: CDR1 LNHDA, CDR2 SQIVND (reference sequence). CDR3 residues: CASKGNLRGSRNIQYF. The DNA of the CDR3 is TGTGCCAGTAAAGGGAACTTGAGAGGGTCTAGGAACATTCAGTACTTC.

The chain is built from TRBV7-2 and TRBJ1-2, with TRBD1 identical over 11 bases. CDR1 and CDR2 from the germline V gene are SGHTA and FQGNSA. V lost 1 base to trimming and J lost 1 base; unmatched junction nucleotides: 2. This CDR3 has 16 amino acids. The CDR3 here is CASSLVGTGGNYGYTF. In nucleotides, the CDR3 is TGTGCCAGCAGCTTAGTGGGGACAGGGGGTAACTATGGCTACACCTTC. The full variable domain, in which reference TRBV7-2 and TRBJ1-2 provide the parts outside the CDR3, is GAGVSQSPSNKVTEKGKDVELRCDPISGHTALYWYRQSLGQGLEFLIYFQGNSAPDKSGLPSDRFSAERTGGSVSTLTIQRTQQEDSAVYLCASSLVGTGGNYGYTFGSGTRLTVV.

The chain links TRBV27 to TRBJ2-2; TRBD1 aligns across 9 bases. The germline V gene encodes CDR1 MNHEY and CDR2 SMNVEV (reference sequence). V dropped 5 bases and J dropped 3; count of bases not matched to a gene: 7. CDR3 length: 16 amino acids. For the CDR3, the DNA is TGTGCCAGCAGTCTCGGGACAGGGACCTACACCGGGGAGCTGTTTTTT. Translating gives CASSLGTGTYTGELFF.

The gene calls are TRBV19 and TRBJ1-5; TRBD1 matches at 10 bases. The J segment lost 2 bases and the V segment lost 3 bases, leaving 7 bases of the junction unmatched. CDR1 and CDR2 from the germline V gene are LNHDA and SQIVND (reference sequence). This CDR3 is built from 17 residues. The CDR3 region has the DNA TGTGCCAGTAGTATCACCCTTGGGACAGGGGGCAATCAGCCCCAGCATTTT. Its protein is CASSITLGTGGNQPQHF. The full variable domain, rest sourced from reference TRBV19 and TRBJ1-5, is DGGITQSPKYLFRKEGQNVTLSCEQNLNHDAMYWYRQDPGQGLRLIYYSQIVNDFQKGDIAEGYSVSREKKESFPLTVTSAQKNPTAFYLCASSITLGTGGNQPQHFGDGTRLSIL.

The J gene is TRBJ1-5, the V gene TRBV4-2, with D maybe TRBD1 (6 bases). This CDR3 is built from 14 residues. Germline CDR1 and CDR2: LGHNA and YNFKEQ. Trimming cost V 1 base and J 2 bases, with 6 bases left between them. The CDR3 DNA follows: TGTGCCAGCAGCCAAGCAGGGGGCAATCAGCCCCAGCATTTT. This codes for CASSQAGGNQPQHF.

The gene calls are TRBV28 and TRBJ2-7; 10 nucleotides match TRBD2. J lost 7 bases, V lost 5 bases, and 11 bases had no gene match. This CDR3 contains 15 residues. Germline loops: CDR1 MDHEN, CDR2 SYDVKM. The CDR3, as DNA: TGTGCCAGCAGTCCCACCCTAGCGGGGGCTGGGGAGCAGTACTTC. Its translation is CASSPTLAGAGEQYF.

This clone was counted a few times. The V gene is TRBV7-3, the J gene TRBJ2-3, with 7 bases aligning to TRBD2. Germline CDR1 is SGHTA and CDR2 is FQGTGA. The CDR3 contains 15 residues. With 1 base clipped from V and 4 bases from J, the junction kept 5 bases outside the gene matches. The CDR3 nucleotides read TGTGCCAGCAGCTTAATGGGCGGGGGTGCAGATACGCAGTATTTT. Translating gives CASSLMGGGADTQYF.

The chain recombines TRBV28 with TRBJ2-7; the match to TRBD1 covers 10 bases. This CDR3 region has 15 residues. CDR1 is MDHEN and CDR2 is SYDVKM in the germline V gene. Trimming removed 6 bases from V and 4 bases from J; junction bases left unmatched: 9. The DNA of the CDR3 is TGTGCCAGCAGGACACCGGGACAGGGGTCTTACGAGCAGTACTTC. It encodes CASRTPGQGSYEQYF.

The genes are TRBV4-3 and TRBJ1-3; a possible D gene is TRBD1 (5 bases). Trimming removed 1 base from V and 4 bases from J, with 17 bases in between. Germline CDR1 LGHNA, CDR2 YSLEER. There are 17 residues in the CDR3. Here the CDR3 reads CASSQVGTGPGGNTIYF. The CDR3, as DNA: TGCGCCAGCAGCCAAGTCGGTACAGGACCCGGAGGAAACACCATATATTTT.

The chain couples TRBV5-5 to TRBJ2-5, with 7 bases fitting TRBD1. The CDR3 has 16 amino acids. J gave up 5 bases and V 2 bases, and 12 bases lay outside the gene matches. Germline lookup yields CDR1 SGHKS and CDR2 YYEKEE (reference sequence). The CDR3 loop is CASSLYMTGHRETQYF. CDR3 DNA: TGTGCCAGCAGCTTATATATGACAGGGCATCGGGAGACCCAGTACTTC.

This rearrangement joins TRBV4-2 to TRBJ1-2; 9 bases fit TRBD1. Trimming took 1 base from V and 8 from J; bases not matched to a gene: 5. Germline V gene lookup returns CDR1 LGHNA and CDR2 YNFKEQ. The CDR3 consists of 14 residues. CDR3 sequence (DNA): TGTGCCAGCAGCCAAGGGACAGGGGAGGACGGCTACACCTTC. Translation: CASSQGTGEDGYTF.

This clone was seen a handful of times. The chain has TRBV25-1 and TRBJ1-5; 7 positions match TRBD1. The J segment lost 0 bases and the V segment lost 4 bases, leaving 3 bases of the junction unmatched. Germline CDR1 is MGHDK and CDR2 is SYGVNS. The CDR3 loop spans 15 amino acids. The CDR3 spells CASSGGQFSNQPQHF. CDR3 DNA sequence: TGTGCCAGCAGTGGGGGACAGTTTAGCAATCAGCCCCAGCATTTT.

V is TRBV7-3 and J is TRBJ2-5; weak D call: TRBD2 (6 bases). This CDR3 region has 15 residues. CDR1 is SGHTA, CDR2 FQGTGA, per germline. V lost 5 bases and J lost 4, with 17 bases in between. The DNA for the CDR3 is TGTGCCAGCAGCCCGCAGGGACTCCAAGGAGAGACCCAGTACTTC. This translates into CASSPQGLQGETQYF.

The gene calls are TRBV7-8 and TRBJ2-2; 7 nucleotides align to TRBD1. The junction had 3 bases not matched to a gene; V was cut back by 1 base and J by 4 bases. Germline values: CDR1 SGHVS, CDR2 FQNEAQ. This CDR3 comprises 15 residues. CDR3 in amino acids: CASSLGDSRTGELFF. The CDR3 bases are TGTGCCAGCAGCTTAGGGGACAGTCGCACCGGGGAGCTGTTTTTT.

This clone was seen a few times. The gene calls are TRBV6-5 and TRBJ2-1, with D tentatively TRBD1 (6 bases). V was shortened by 4 bases and J by 7 bases, with 14 bases between the two germline ends. The CDR3 loop spans 14 amino acids. The germline gives CDR1 MNHEY, CDR2 SVGAGI. CDR3 region: CASSFLGAGNEQFF. DNA of the CDR3: TGTGCCAGCAGTTTCCTGGGGGCCGGTAATGAGCAGTTCTTC.

V gene TRBV5-6 combines with J gene TRBJ2-5, with TRBD2 identical over 7 bases. The J call may be faulty, since TRBJ2-7 better matches the DNA end. Germline V gene data show CDR1 as SGHDT and CDR2 as YYEEEE. This CDR3 spans 13 amino acids. The CDR3 region is CASSWEGTREQYF. The CDR3 DNA sequence: TGTGCCAGCAGCTGGGAGGGGACCCGCGAGCAGTACTTC.

The genes are TRBV25-1 and TRBJ2-7; 8 positions agree with TRBD1. The V segment lost 2 bases and the J segment 3 bases; nucleotides outside the gene matches: 9. Germline assignment: CDR1 MGHDK and CDR2 SYGVNS. CDR3 size: 16 residues. The CDR3 nucleotides are TGTGCCAGCAGTGAAGTCAGGACAGGGACCGTCTACGAGCAGTACTTC. Translating it yields CASSEVRTGTVYEQYF.

The chain couples TRBV7-2 to TRBJ2-5, with D uncertain. The end of the DNA is better explained by TRBJ2-7, so the J call may be wrong. CDR1 is SGHTA, CDR2 FQGNSA, per germline. The CDR3 is 13 amino acids. Written as DNA, the CDR3 is TGTGCCAGCAGCCACGTTGGGGACTACGAGCAGTACTTC. It codes for CASSHVGDYEQYF.

V is TRBV7-2 and J is TRBJ2-2; 12 bases agree with TRBD1. Trimming at V came to 5 bases and at J to 2 bases, leaving 12 bases not matched to a gene. Germline-derived CDR1 and CDR2 are SGHTA and FQGNSA. The length of the CDR3 is 19 residues. The chain's CDR3 is CASSPGTGGKWGNTGELFF. The CDR3 nucleotides are TGTGCCAGCAGCCCCGGGACAGGGGGCAAATGGGGTAACACCGGGGAGCTGTTTTTT.

The J gene is TRBJ1-4, the V gene TRBV18, with TRBD1 identical over 9 bases. The length of the CDR3 is 15 residues. V dropped 3 bases and J dropped 6; count of bases not matched to a gene: 5. Germline V lookup: CDR1 KGHSH, CDR2 LQKENI. In DNA form, the CDR3 reads TGTGCCAGCTCACCCAGGACAGGGGTAGATGAAAAACTGTTTTTT. Protein product: CASSPRTGVDEKLFF. Together with reference TRBV18 and TRBJ1-4, the CDR3 gives the full variable domain: NAGVMQNPRHLVRRRGQEARLRCSPMKGHSHVYWYRQLPEEGLKFMVYLQKENIIDESGMPKERFSAEFPKEGPSILRIQQVVRGDSAAYFCASSPRTGVDEKLFFGSGTQLSVL.

The chain has TRBV5-1 and TRBJ2-3, with D maybe TRBD1 (5 bases). The V end lost 2 bases, the J end lost 0 bases, and 13 bases lay between the germline ends. This CDR3 spans 16 amino acids. Germline lookup yields CDR1 SGHRS and CDR2 YFSETQ. The CDR3 nucleotides are TGCGCCAGCAGCTTACTTTACAGGAAAAGCACAGATACGCAGTATTTT. Its protein product is CASSLLYRKSTDTQYF.

This rearrangement joins TRBV4-2 to TRBJ2-1; possible D gene TRBD1, 6 bases. V lost 4 bases to trimming and J lost 10 bases, with 8 bases between them. The CDR3 consists of 11 residues. CDR1 is LGHNA and CDR2 is YNFKEQ in the germline V gene. The CDR3 region is CASSLGAEQFF. As DNA, the CDR3 is TGTGCCAGCAGCCTGGGGGCGGAGCAGTTCTTC.

This chain uses TRBV5-1 with TRBJ1-1; D possibly corresponds to TRBD1 (6 bases). Germline-derived CDR1 and CDR2 are SGHRS and YFSETQ. This CDR3 has 14 residues. Trimming shortened V by 1 base and J by 5 bases, and 12 bases separated the two germline ends. The CDR3 DNA reads as TGCGCCAGCAGCTTGTTTCAGGGGCGAACTGAAGCTTTCTTT. It encodes CASSLFQGRTEAFF.

The rearrangement links TRBV28 to TRBJ1-2; a possible D gene is TRBD1 (6 bases). V lost 8 bases, J lost 8 bases, and 15 bases lay in between. This CDR3 has 12 residues. Per the germline V gene, CDR1 is MDHEN and CDR2 is SYDVKM. CDR3 region: CASVEGGNGYTF. For the CDR3, the DNA is TGTGCCAGCGTGGAGGGGGGGAACGGCTACACCTTC.

The gene calls are TRBV2 and TRBJ2-3, with TRBD2 identical over 15 bases. CDR1 and CDR2 from the germline V gene are SNHLY and FYNNEI. This CDR3 is built from 17 residues. Unmatched junction bases numbered 5, after V lost 7 bases and J lost 0 bases. CDR3 residues: CASIGTSGGPSTDTQYF. The CDR3 DNA follows: TGTGCCAGCATTGGGACTAGCGGGGGGCCCAGCACAGATACGCAGTATTTT.

This chain connects TRBV19 to TRBJ2-7, with TRBD1 matching 7 bases. J gave up 4 bases and V 5 bases, and 8 bases lay outside the gene matches. This CDR3 spans 14 amino acids. Germline loops: CDR1 LNHDA, CDR2 SQIVND (reference sequence). The CDR3 sequence: CASSSRQGWYEQYF. The CDR3 DNA sequence: TGTGCCAGTAGTTCAAGACAGGGTTGGTACGAGCAGTACTTC.

This chain links TRBV4-1 with TRBJ2-7; the D gene is possibly TRBD1 (6 bases). The CDR3 sequence is 14 residues long. The V gene's germline CDR1 is MGHRA and CDR2 YSYEKL. With 1 base removed from V and 1 base from J, the gap between germline ends came to 8 bases. The CDR3 sequence: CASSQGTASYEQYF. DNA of the CDR3: TGCGCCAGCAGCCAAGGGACAGCGTCCTACGAGCAGTACTTC.